The 4 T cell receptor beta chains below come from one sample, sequenced in a study of shared T cell receptors in the human thymus. The assay was immunoSEQ multiplex PCR, and TCRdb's table has in-frame clones only and misses some. The table records some 700,000 clones, around nine tenths of them present only once. In addition, the sample was reused for a study of human thymus T cells.

Input material: thymocytes. All receptors derive from a boy under two years old with a congenital heart defect.

The chain carries TRBV5-1 and TRBJ2-2; 9 nucleotides line up with TRBD2. Trimming took 4 bases from V and 4 from J; bases not matched to a gene: 14. Germline V lookup: CDR1 SGHRS, CDR2 YFSETQ. The CDR3 contains 18 residues. DNA for the CDR3: TGCGCCAGCAGCGCTAGGACTAGCGCCCGGGGAGCCACCGGGGAGCTGTTTTTT. This codes for CASSARTSARGATGELFF.

V usage is TRBV10-3 and J usage is TRBJ2-7; D gene uncertain. Germline V lookup: CDR1 ENHRY, CDR2 SYGVKD. The CDR3 length is 15 residues. The V end was cut by 0 bases, the J end by 3 bases, with 12 bases between. The CDR3 nucleotides read TGTGCCATCAGTGAGTCGGAGTCTAGACTCTACGAGCAGTACTTC. Its translation: CAISESESRLYEQYF.

The chain uses TRBV5-1 and TRBJ2-5, with 7 positions matching TRBD1. The tail of the sequence fits TRBJ2-7 better, so the J call may be wrong. The CDR3 covers 14 residues. Per germline, CDR1 SGHRS and CDR2 YFSETQ. The CDR3 reads CASSQGQNSYEQYF. In DNA, the CDR3 is TGCGCCAGCAGCCAGGGACAGAACTCCTACGAGCAGTACTTC.

The chain couples TRBV7-2 to TRBJ1-2; the D is unclear. This CDR3 has 15 amino acids. Germline lookup yields CDR1 SGHTA and CDR2 FQGNSA. Trimming removed 0 bases at V and 5 bases at J, with 13 bases between. The CDR3 loop reads CASSLAVAGKYGYTF. CDR3 in DNA: TGTGCCAGCAGCTTAGCTGTGGCAGGCAAATATGGCTACACCTTC.